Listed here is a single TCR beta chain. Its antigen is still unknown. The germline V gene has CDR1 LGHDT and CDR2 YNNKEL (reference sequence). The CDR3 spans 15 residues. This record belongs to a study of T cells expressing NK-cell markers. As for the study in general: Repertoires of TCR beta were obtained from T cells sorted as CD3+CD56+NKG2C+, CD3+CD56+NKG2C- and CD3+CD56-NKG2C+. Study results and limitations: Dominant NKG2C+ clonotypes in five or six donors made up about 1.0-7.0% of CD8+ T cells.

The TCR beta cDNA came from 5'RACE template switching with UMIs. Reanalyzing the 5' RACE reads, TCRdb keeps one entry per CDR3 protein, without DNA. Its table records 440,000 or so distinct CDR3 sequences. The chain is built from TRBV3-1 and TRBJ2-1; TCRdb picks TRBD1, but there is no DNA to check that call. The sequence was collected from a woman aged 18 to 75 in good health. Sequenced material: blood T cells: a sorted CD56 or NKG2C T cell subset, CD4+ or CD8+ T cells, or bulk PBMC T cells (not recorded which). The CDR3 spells CASSPRDRGRDEQFF.